The 9 T cell receptor beta chains presented below share a single source sample, sequenced in a study of response to subunit inactivated influenza vaccine. MiXCR was run by TCRdb on the RT-PCR reads, yielding one entry per CDR3 protein. The repertoire holds some 540,000 distinct CDR3 sequences, with approximately 22% as singletons. These data are also associated with another study on T cells expressing NK-cell markers. That source reports: 5'RACE template switching with UMIs generated TCR beta cDNA.

Source: CD4+ T cells sorted from PBMCs, taken roughly 12 days after vaccination. Source of these receptors: a man aged 50 to 59 who received an inactivated influenza vaccine.

The rearrangement links TRBV30 to TRBJ1-6; D perhaps matches TRBD1 (6 bases). Germline V gene data show CDR1 as GTSNPN and CDR2 as SVGIG (reference sequence). V was clipped by 2 bases and J by 8 bases, with 13 bases between them. The CDR3 length is 14 residues. The CDR3 here is CAWSKLEGDSPLHF. In DNA form, the CDR3 reads TGTGCCTGGAGTAAGCTAGAGGGGGATTCACCCCTCCACTTT.

The V gene is TRBV15, the J gene TRBJ2-5; perhaps D is TRBD1 or TRBD2 (5 bases each). V shed 6 bases and J shed 3 bases, with 11 bases lying between them. Germline-derived CDR1 and CDR2 are LNHNV and YYDKDF (reference sequence). This CDR3 region has 13 residues. CDR3 amino acids: CATRPGAKETQYF. DNA of the CDR3: TGTGCCACCAGACCCGGGGCCAAAGAGACCCAGTACTTC.

V and J are TRBV11-2 and TRBJ2-2; the match to TRBD1 covers 10 bases. Trimming took 1 base from V and 6 from J; bases not matched to a gene: 5. This CDR3 has 16 amino acids. Germline V CDR1 and CDR2: SGHAT, FQNNGV. CDR3: CASSLVDRGHSGELFF. The CDR3 nucleotides are TGTGCCAGCAGCTTAGTAGACAGGGGGCATTCCGGGGAGCTGTTTTTT.

This clonotype was recorded a few times. The V gene is TRBV7-8, the J gene TRBJ2-1, with 9 bases that match TRBD2. The V gene end was trimmed by 5 bases and the J gene end by 9 bases; junction bases not matched to a gene: 11. This CDR3 spans 15 amino acids. Germline CDR1 SGHVS, CDR2 FQNEAQ. The CDR3 region has the DNA TGTGCCAGCAGCCCAGCTGGGACTAGCCGGAGTGAGCAGTTCTTC. Residues: CASSPAGTSRSEQFF. The full variable domain, with the rest looked up from reference TRBV7-8 and TRBJ2-1, is GAGVSQSPRYKVAKRGQDVALRCDPISGHVSLFWYQQALGQGPEFLTYFQNEAQLDKSGLPSDRFFAERPEGSVSTLKIQRTQQEDSAVYLCASSPAGTSRSEQFFGPGTRLTVL.

This clonotype showed up just a few times. The chain carries TRBV12-3 or TRBV12-4 and TRBJ1-1; no reliable D call. The CDR3 has 14 residues. Trimming pared 6 bases from V and 4 bases from J, leaving 15 bases between. CDR3 loop: CASRRLPGGTEAFF. CDR3 DNA: TGTGCCAGCAGGCGTTTGCCGGGTGGCACTGAAGCTTTCTTT.

The V call is TRBV27, the J call TRBJ2-2; D is ambiguous. Trimming removed 4 bases at V and 5 bases at J, with 11 bases between. This CDR3 comprises 14 residues. Germline-derived CDR1 and CDR2 are MNHEY and SMNVEV (reference sequence). CDR3: CASSSVPWTGELFF. CDR3 in DNA: TGTGCCAGCAGTTCGGTACCGTGGACCGGGGAGCTGTTTTTT.

This chain uses TRBV7-2 with TRBJ2-3; TRBD1 matches 9 bases. CDR1 is SGHTA and CDR2 is FQGNSA in the germline V gene. The CDR3 totals 15 residues. J lost 5 bases, V lost 3 bases, and 6 bases had no gene match. The CDR3 DNA reads TGTGCCAGCAGCTTTCTAGGACAGGGGATAGATACGCAGTATTTT. This translates into CASSFLGQGIDTQYF.

There are a few counts of this clonotype. The chain links TRBV12-3 or TRBV12-4 to TRBJ1-1; weak D call: TRBD1 (5 bases). The CDR3 is 13 residues long. V was clipped by 3 bases and J by 5 bases, with 10 bases between them. The CDR3 nucleotides are TGTGCCAGCAGTTTCGCAGGGAGTACTGAAGCTTTCTTT. As protein: CASSFAGSTEAFF.

At least ten counts were recorded for this clonotype. The V call is TRBV10-3, the J call TRBJ2-5; 7 bases are shared with TRBD1. V shed 10 bases, J shed 7 bases, and the junction held 6 bases outside the gene matches. The CDR3 sequence is 11 residues long. CDR1 ENHRY and CDR2 SYGVKD come from the germline V gene. CDR3 in DNA: TGTGCCACCGGTACAGGGGTGACCCAGTACTTC. This sequence encodes CATGTGVTQYF.